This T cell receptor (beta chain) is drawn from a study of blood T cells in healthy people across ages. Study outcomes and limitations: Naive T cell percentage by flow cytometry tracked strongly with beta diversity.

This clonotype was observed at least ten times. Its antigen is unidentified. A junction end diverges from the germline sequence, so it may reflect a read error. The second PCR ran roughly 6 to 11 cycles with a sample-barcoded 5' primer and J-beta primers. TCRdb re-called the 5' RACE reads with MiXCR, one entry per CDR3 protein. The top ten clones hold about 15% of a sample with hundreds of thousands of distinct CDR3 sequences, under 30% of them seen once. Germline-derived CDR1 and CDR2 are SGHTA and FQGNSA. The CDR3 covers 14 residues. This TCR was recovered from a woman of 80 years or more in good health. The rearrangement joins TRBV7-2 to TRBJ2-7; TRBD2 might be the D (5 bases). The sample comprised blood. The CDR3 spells CASSPRTGNYEQYF. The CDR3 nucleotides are TGCGCCAGCAGCCCCCGGACTGGGAATTACGAGCAGTACTTC.